This T cell receptor (beta chain) emerged from a study of metastatic and nonmetastatic thyroid tumors. Across the whole study: Repertoire data that came from the blood and tumor or nodule tissue of malignant and benign thyroid patients were compared.

In this sample, this clone turned up many times. Its antigen is unidentified. In the same sample, other DNA sequences code for this CDR3. Patients underwent thyroid surgery, and none had received any treatment before it. Through MiXCR, TCRdb re-clonotyped the PCR reads. The data show 25,000 to 35,000 clones, with 15% to 20% seen just once and 4.7% held by the top ten. Regarding the study as a whole: Across blood and tumor, TCR beta diversity in malignant thyroid tumors was reportedly significantly higher than in benign nodules.

The V and J ends lost 3 bases and 0 bases respectively, with 9 bases between them. This CDR3 region has 15 residues. Germline V CDR1 and CDR2: KGHSH, LQKENI. The sequenced material came from blood. This TCR derives from a female donor with papillary thyroid cancer or a benign thyroid nodule (not recorded which). Some clones in this sample may be carry-over from other donors' samples. The rearrangement links TRBV18 to TRBJ1-3; D is possibly TRBD1 (5 bases). The CDR3 spells CASSPTVISGNTIYF. Here the CDR3 DNA reads TGTGCCAGCTCACCGACAGTAATCTCTGGAAACACCATATATTTT. The full variable domain, rest sourced from reference TRBV18 and TRBJ1-3, is NAGVMQNPRHLVRRRGQEARLRCSPMKGHSHVYWYRQLPEEGLKFMVYLQKENIIDESGMPKERFSAEFPKEGPSILRIQQVVRGDSAAYFCASSPTVISGNTIYFGEGSWLTVV.